This T cell receptor (beta chain) appears in the sequencing data of a study of cytotoxic CD8 clonotypes in ibrutinib-treated CLL. Study context: Partial response occurred in around 24 patients and complete response in 2; at median approximately 70 months, 14 remained remitted and roughly twelve progressed.

Deletions cut 3 bases from V and 1 base from J, with 14 bases between. Germline CDR1 and CDR2: SGDLS and YYNGEE. This CDR3 has 16 amino acids. The table lists this clone with a count of one. The target antigen is unknown. Study-wide results and caveats: Baseline values of clonality outstripped age-matched healthy donors and followed circulating CD8+ T-cell counts. Under treatment, the uncommon public clonotypes either contracted or remained stable. Clonality climbed at ibrutinib response, then dropped toward baseline at progression.

Using immunoSEQ multiplex PCR, the repertoire was profiled, and TCRdb retains in-frame clones only, with some absent. Of 60,000 or so clones detected, 45% to 60% appear once; the ten largest clones hold roughly 14%. The rearrangement uses TRBV9 and TRBJ2-1; D is unclear. The sample in question was PBMCs, obtained after 12 months of ibrutinib treatment. This clonotype was sampled from a human donor with chronic lymphocytic leukemia. This CDR3 is CASSGHTYGSYNEQFF. CDR3 bases: TGTGCCAGCAGCGGACATACGTACGGGTCCTACAATGAGCAGTTCTTC.